Listed below are T cell receptor beta chains from one sample, sequenced in a study of T cells in Graves' hyperthyroidism and ophthalmopathy. A single record per CDR3 protein comes from TCRdb applying MiXCR to the multiplex PCR reads. The sample holds around 350,000 distinct CDR3 sequences; about a sixth are singletons and the top ten take 30% to 35%. Sequenced material: blood. The receptors come from a young woman with Graves' hyperthyroidism that later progressed to Graves' ophthalmopathy. CDR3s include the opening cysteine and the closing phenylalanine or tryptophan. Each record gives: D gene, V gene, clone size, J gene, CDR3 protein, CDR3 DNA. D genes are given only for firm matches. Clone size appears in some rows only: once, few, many, or a class for an expanded clone.

D gene: TRBD1; V gene: TRBV30; clone size: many; J gene: TRBJ1-5; CDR3 protein: CAWESQGGPSNQPQHF; CDR3 DNA: TGTGCCTGGGAGTCGCAGGGGGGACCTAGCAATCAGCCCCAGCATTTT
D gene: .; V gene: TRBV6-6; clone size: .; J gene: TRBJ1-1; CDR3 protein: CASSYSLVSKGLNTEAFF; CDR3 DNA: TGTGCCAGCAGTTACTCTTTGGTGAGTAAGGGTCTGAACACTGAAGCTTTCTTT
D gene: .; V gene: TRBV7-2; clone size: many; J gene: TRBJ2-3; CDR3 protein: CASSRNSGSVVYF; CDR3 DNA: TGTGCCAGCAGCCGTAACTCAGGTTCAGTGGTGTATTTT
D gene: .; V gene: TRBV11-2; clone size: many; J gene: TRBJ2-1; CDR3 protein: CASSLVVEQFF; CDR3 DNA: TGTGCCAGCAGCTTGGTTGTTGAGCAGTTCTTC
D gene: .; V gene: TRBV19; clone size: few; J gene: TRBJ2-7; CDR3 protein: CASLGGPEPYEQYF; CDR3 DNA: TGTGCCAGTCTAGGGGGGCCAGAGCCCTACGAGCAGTACTTC
D gene: .; V gene: TRBV9; clone size: many; J gene: TRBJ2-7; CDR3 protein: CASSDPGTGNEQYF; CDR3 DNA: TGTGCCAGCAGTGACCCCGGGACTGGGAACGAGCAGTACTTC
D gene: .; V gene: TRBV12-3/TRBV12-4; clone size: many; J gene: TRBJ1-5; CDR3 protein: CASSPHAGPNQPQHF; CDR3 DNA: TGTGCCAGCAGTCCCCATGCCGGGCCCAATCAGCCCCAGCATTTT
D gene: .; V gene: TRBV6-1; clone size: many; J gene: TRBJ1-5; CDR3 protein: CASSNDQPQHF; CDR3 DNA: TGTGCCAGCAGCAACGATCAGCCCCAGCATTTT
D gene: .; V gene: TRBV7-2; clone size: .; J gene: TRBJ1-5; CDR3 protein: CASSLEGGDGRHQPQHF; CDR3 DNA: TGTGCCAGCAGCTTAGAGGGGGGGGACGGAAGGCATCAGCCCCAGCATTTT
D gene: .; V gene: TRBV7-2; clone size: many; J gene: TRBJ2-1; CDR3 protein: CASSHSFRSYNEQFF; CDR3 DNA: TGTGCCAGCAGCCATAGCTTTAGGTCCTACAATGAGCAGTTCTTC
D gene: TRBD1; V gene: TRBV28; clone size: many; J gene: TRBJ2-7; CDR3 protein: CASSSFKTGGSYEQYF; CDR3 DNA: TGTGCCAGCAGTTCCTTTAAGACAGGGGGATCCTACGAGCAGTACTTC
D gene: .; V gene: TRBV20-1; clone size: many; J gene: TRBJ2-5; CDR3 protein: CSAPRLAQETQYF; CDR3 DNA: TGCAGTGCTCCGCGCCTAGCCCAAGAGACCCAGTACTTC
D gene: .; V gene: TRBV28; clone size: .; J gene: TRBJ2-5; CDR3 protein: CASKGLLRETQYF; CDR3 DNA: TGTGCCAGCAAAGGTCTTCTTCGGGAGACCCAGTACTTC
D gene: .; V gene: TRBV30; clone size: many; J gene: TRBJ2-3; CDR3 protein: CAWSVARDGSDTQYF; CDR3 DNA: TGTGCCTGGAGTGTCGCGCGGGACGGGTCAGATACGCAGTATTTT
D gene: TRBD1; V gene: TRBV28; clone size: many; J gene: TRBJ1-4; CDR3 protein: CASRTGKGFGEKLFF; CDR3 DNA: TGTGCCAGCAGGACAGGGAAAGGGTTCGGTGAAAAACTGTTTTTT
D gene: TRBD2; V gene: TRBV5-1; clone size: many; J gene: TRBJ2-5; CDR3 protein: CASGEGSGSFQETQYF; CDR3 DNA: TGCGCCAGCGGTGAGGGTAGCGGGAGTTTTCAAGAGACCCAGTACTTC
D gene: TRBD2; V gene: TRBV11-1; clone size: many; J gene: TRBJ2-7; CDR3 protein: CASSLLPGGSHEQYF; CDR3 DNA: TGTGCCAGCAGCCTCCTCCCGGGGGGAAGTCACGAGCAGTACTTC
D gene: TRBD1; V gene: TRBV28; clone size: many; J gene: TRBJ2-7; CDR3 protein: CASRSGQGGSYEQYF; CDR3 DNA: TGTGCCAGCAGGTCAGGACAGGGGGGCTCCTACGAGCAGTACTTC
D gene: TRBD1; V gene: TRBV11-2; clone size: .; J gene: TRBJ1-2; CDR3 protein: CASSLTGGGGWVYGYTF; CDR3 DNA: TGTGCCAGCAGCTTGACGGGGGGAGGGGGCTGGGTCTATGGCTACACCTTC
D gene: TRBD2; V gene: TRBV5-1; clone size: many; J gene: TRBJ2-3; CDR3 protein: CASNSGGTTDTQYF; CDR3 DNA: TGCGCCAGCAATAGCGGGGGTACGACAGATACGCAGTATTTT
D gene: TRBD1; V gene: TRBV7-9; clone size: many; J gene: TRBJ1-1; CDR3 protein: CASSHDRGSNTEAFF; CDR3 DNA: TGTGCCAGCAGCCACGACAGGGGATCAAACACTGAAGCTTTCTTT
D gene: .; V gene: TRBV9; clone size: many; J gene: TRBJ2-7; CDR3 protein: CASSVKGDSLYEQYF; CDR3 DNA: TGTGCCAGCAGCGTCAAAGGGGACTCTCTCTACGAGCAGTACTTC
D gene: TRBD1; V gene: TRBV11-2; clone size: few; J gene: TRBJ2-1; CDR3 protein: CASSLDMGQGPYNEQFF; CDR3 DNA: TGTGCCAGCAGCTTAGATATGGGACAGGGCCCCTACAATGAGCAGTTCTTC
D gene: .; V gene: TRBV7-2; clone size: many; J gene: TRBJ1-2; CDR3 protein: CASSRGVSYGYTF; CDR3 DNA: TGTGCCAGCAGCAGAGGGGTTAGCTATGGCTACACCTTC
D gene: TRBD1; V gene: TRBV13; clone size: many; J gene: TRBJ1-2; CDR3 protein: CASSLRTGGIYGYTF; CDR3 DNA: TGTGCCAGCAGCTTAAGGACAGGGGGGATCTATGGCTACACCTTC
D gene: TRBD1; V gene: TRBV25-1; clone size: .; J gene: TRBJ1-2; CDR3 protein: CASSESGGISDFGGYTF; CDR3 DNA: TGTGCCAGCAGTGAATCAGGGGGAATTTCTGACTTTGGTGGCTACACCTTC
D gene: .; V gene: TRBV12-3/TRBV12-4; clone size: .; J gene: TRBJ2-7; CDR3 protein: CASSSLPSEQYF; CDR3 DNA: TGTGCCAGCAGTTCCCTCCCCAGCGAGCAGTACTTC
D gene: .; V gene: TRBV5-5; clone size: few; J gene: TRBJ2-2; CDR3 protein: CASSFNRVSGTGELFF; CDR3 DNA: TGTGCCAGCAGCTTTAACAGGGTTTCGGGCACCGGGGAGCTGTTTTTT
D gene: .; V gene: TRBV14; clone size: many; J gene: TRBJ2-3; CDR3 protein: CASSQDLRGLGTDTQYF; CDR3 DNA: TGTGCCAGCAGCCAAGACTTACGGGGGTTGGGCACAGATACGCAGTATTTT
D gene: .; V gene: TRBV28; clone size: many; J gene: TRBJ1-2; CDR3 protein: CASSPVARDYGYTF; CDR3 DNA: TGTGCCAGCAGCCCCGTCGCCAGGGACTATGGCTACACCTTC
D gene: .; V gene: TRBV7-8; clone size: many; J gene: TRBJ2-7; CDR3 protein: CASSLRGAGYEQYF; CDR3 DNA: TGTGCCAGCAGCCTGAGGGGGGCGGGCTACGAGCAGTACTTC